These 18 T cell receptor beta chains came from one sample sequenced in a study of glioma-infiltrating T cells. Using RNA template, CDR3s of TCR alpha and beta were amplified with iRepertoire arm-PCR. TCRdb re-derived calls from the multiplex PCR reads in MiXCR, one entry per CDR3 protein. This sample has approximately 130,000 distinct CDR3 sequences, with roughly a quarter found just once. The sample comprised glioma tissue, nonneoplastic brain tissue, or PBMCs (not recorded which). Source of these receptors: a human donor with low-grade glioma or glioblastoma, undergoing nonglioma brain surgery, or in good health (not recorded which).

The chain couples TRBV7-9 to TRBJ1-4; 7 positions match TRBD1. Per the germline V gene, CDR1 is SEHNR and CDR2 is FQNEAQ (reference sequence). The CDR3 contains 15 residues. V was pared by 7 bases and J by 7 bases, with 12 bases of the junction left unmatched. CDR3 in DNA: TGTGCCAGCAACCATGGGACAGCCTCAAGTGAAAAACTGTTTTTT. Translated: CASNHGTASSEKLFF.

This sequence joins TRBV7-9 and TRBJ1-3; D uncertain. This CDR3 has 13 residues. Trimming stripped 1 base from V and 10 bases from J, with 11 bases between. Germline CDR1 is SEHNR and CDR2 is FQNEAQ (reference sequence). CDR3 in DNA: TGTGCCAGCAGCTTAGGTACTTGGTCTACCATATATTTT. Its translation: CASSLGTWSTIYF.

The table lists this clonotype with many counts. This chain links TRBV2 with TRBJ2-5; D is uncertain. CDR3 size: 13 residues. With 7 bases removed from V and 6 bases from J, the gap between germline ends came to 15 bases. The germline V gene encodes CDR1 SNHLY and CDR2 FYNNEI. The CDR3 DNA is TGTGCCAGCAAGTGGTCGGGCGTAAAGACCCAGTACTTC. Translation: CASKWSGVKTQYF.

Only a few counts were recorded for this clonotype. The chain is built from TRBV6-1 and TRBJ1-3; TRBD1 is a possible D gene (6 bases). CDR1 is MNHNS and CDR2 is SASEGT in the germline V gene. The length of the CDR3 is 15 residues. V was clipped by 6 bases and J by 5 bases, with 17 bases between them. In DNA, the CDR3 is TGTGCCAGCAGCGGACTACAGGGAATGAGAAACACCATATATTTT. It translates to CASSGLQGMRNTIYF.

This clonotype was recorded many times. The chain combines TRBV4-1 with TRBJ2-3; D uncertain. CDR1 and CDR2 (germline): MGHRA, YSYEKL. Trimming shortened V by 6 bases and J by 2 bases, and 12 bases separated the two germline ends. This CDR3 has 14 residues. This CDR3 reads CASSLGRDTDTQYF. The CDR3 DNA follows: TGCGCCAGCAGTCTCGGACGAGACACAGATACGCAGTATTTT.

CDR3 residues: CASSQTRAQPLHF. The CDR3 DNA reads as TGTGCCAGCAGTCAAACCAGGGCCCAGCCCCTCCACTTT. This sequence joins TRBV11-2 and TRBJ1-1, with D perhaps matching TRBD1 (5 bases). The DNA end is a closer match to TRBJ1-6, so the J assignment may be wrong. From germline, CDR1 is SGHAT and CDR2 FQNNGV. The length of the CDR3 is 13 residues.

This chain connects TRBV6-6 to TRBJ2-6; 7 bases are shared with TRBD1. The trim removed 8 bases at V and 2 bases at J, leaving 12 bases unmatched. The CDR3 is 17 amino acids. Germline V lookup: CDR1 MNHNY, CDR2 SVGAGI (reference sequence). CDR3 sequence (DNA): TGTGCCAGCCCCGACCAGGGGGTGGTGACTGGGGCCAACGTCCTGACTTTC. Translation gives CASPDQGVVTGANVLTF.

J is TRBJ1-6 and V is TRBV7-9; no firm D call. Trimming took 1 base from V and 6 from J, leaving 7 bases between them. The CDR3 sequence is 14 residues long. Germline V gene data show CDR1 as SEHNR and CDR2 as FQNEAQ (reference sequence). The CDR3 nucleotides are TGTGCCAGCAGCTTAGAACGGCCTAATTCACCCCTCCACTTT. Protein: CASSLERPNSPLHF.

In this sample, this clonotype turned up once. The CDR3 DNA follows: TGTGCCAGCAGCCCCCGGACCTGGACAGGTGGGAACACTGAAGCTTTCTTT. It translates to CASSPRTWTGGNTEAFF. V is TRBV6-2 or TRBV6-3 and J is TRBJ1-1, with TRBD1 identical over 7 bases. The CDR3 has 17 residues. V dropped 6 bases and J dropped 1; count of bases not matched to a gene: 14. Germline V CDR1 and CDR2: MNHEY, SVGEGT.

Points on this clonotype: A much larger clone differs from this one at a single base, so this may be a read error. V is TRBV7-2 and J is TRBJ1-5; no reliable D call. Trimming shortened V by 2 bases and J by 0 bases, and 8 bases separated the two germline ends. The CDR3 consists of 15 residues. The V gene's germline CDR1 is SGHTA and CDR2 FQGNSA. CDR3 residues: CASSLNSFSNQPQHF. The CDR3, as DNA: TGTGCCAGCAGCTTAAACAGTTTTAGCAATCAGCCCCAGCATTTT.

Note on this clonotype: The conserved phenylalanine or tryptophan normally closing the CDR3 is absent here, so this likely arose from a read error. The gene calls are TRBV20-1 and TRBJ2-5; D is unresolved. The CDR3 extends over 16 amino acids. V dropped 3 bases and J dropped 3 bases, with 20 bases sitting between them. The V gene's germline CDR1 is DFQATT and CDR2 SNEGSKA (reference sequence). The CDR3 loop is CSARILGRTTKETQYL. In nucleotides, the CDR3 is TGCAGTGCTAGGATTTTAGGTCGAACTACGAAAGAGACCCAGTACTTA.

The genes are TRBV12-3 or TRBV12-4 and TRBJ1-1, with D unclear. Trimming left V 5 bases short and J 1 base short, with 11 bases between. The CDR3 consists of 14 residues. The CDR3 coding sequence is TGTGCCAGCAGTCGAACCACAGCGAACACTGAAGCTTTCTTT. This sequence encodes CASSRTTANTEAFF.

The chain couples TRBV11-3 to TRBJ2-7; 7 bases align to TRBD2. The CDR3 totals 15 residues. Per germline, CDR1 SGHNT and CDR2 YENEEA. Unmatched junction bases numbered 8, after V lost 1 base and J lost 5 bases. CDR3 in DNA: TGTGCCAGCAGCTTAGTGGGTGGACTAGGCCACGAGCAGTACGTC. This codes for CASSLVGGLGHEQYV.

The chain links TRBV12-3 or TRBV12-4 to TRBJ1-1; D not certain. The CDR3 totals 13 residues. With 6 bases removed from V and 3 bases from J, the gap between germline ends came to 11 bases. The CDR3 protein is CASSRILDTEAFF. In DNA, the CDR3 is TGTGCCAGCAGCCGAATCCTTGACACTGAAGCTTTCTTT.

This clonotype was counted a few times. The CDR3 DNA sequence: TGTGCCAGCAGTCTCCTCCGGGCGACAGGGGTAAACACCGGGGAGCTGTTTTTT. Amino acid sequence: CASSLLRATGVNTGELFF. The chain carries TRBV2 and TRBJ2-2; 8 bases match TRBD1. CDR1 and CDR2 from the germline V gene are SNHLY and FYNNEI. V was clipped by 5 bases and J by 2 bases; unmatched bases: 13. The CDR3 is 18 residues long.

This clonotype was recorded many times. V is TRBV20-1 and J is TRBJ2-3, with a possible D match to TRBD1 (5 bases). The V and J ends lost 5 bases and 5 bases respectively, with 14 bases between them. CDR3 length: 13 amino acids. Per the germline V gene, CDR1 is DFQATT and CDR2 is SNEGSKA (reference sequence). In nucleotides, the CDR3 is TGCAGTGCTCGGACCACAAGGGGAGATACGCAGTATTTT. Its translation is CSARTTRGDTQYF.

There are many counts of this clonotype. The chain uses TRBV7-8 and TRBJ1-6, with D tentatively TRBD1 (6 bases). Germline CDR1 is SGHVS and CDR2 is FQNEAQ. Trimming removed 8 bases from V and 1 base from J, with 12 bases in between. This CDR3 is built from 15 residues. The CDR3 DNA is TGTGCCAGCCGTCGAGGGGGATCCTATAATTCACCCCTCCACTTT. Its protein is CASRRGGSYNSPLHF.

This chain connects TRBV10-2 to TRBJ1-1; 9 nucleotides agree with TRBD1. The CDR3 runs 14 residues. The junction had 9 bases not matched to a gene; V was cut back by 3 bases and J by 10 bases. Germline V gene lookup returns CDR1 WSHSY and CDR2 SAAADI. The CDR3, as DNA: TGCGCCAGCAGTGATCCCGGACAGGGGCGCGGAGCTTTCTTT. Residues: CASSDPGQGRGAFF.